What follows are 25 T cell receptor beta chains derived from one specimen sequenced in a study of T-cell memory formation after mild COVID-19. In TCRdb, the 5' RACE reads were re-called with MiXCR into one record per CDR3 protein. This sample carries 200,000 to 250,000 distinct CDR3 sequences, more than 25% of them seen once, and the ten largest clones take around 10%. Sequenced sample: PBMCs or a T cell subset sorted from them (not recorded which). The receptors were sampled from an adult woman who had mild COVID-19 (a few samples of this study predate the infection). Cell type and time point are not known.

The chain couples TRBV18 to TRBJ2-3; 7 nucleotides match TRBD1. CDR1 is KGHSH, CDR2 LQKENI, per germline. The ends lost 6 bases at V and 5 bases at J; junction bases unmatched: 5. The CDR3 spans 13 residues. This chain's CDR3 is CASSGRGRDTQYF. In nucleotides, the CDR3 is TGTGCCAGCTCGGGCAGGGGGAGAGATACGCAGTATTTT.

V and J are TRBV5-1 and TRBJ1-1; 7 bases agree with TRBD1. V shed 0 bases, J shed 7 bases, and the junction held 3 bases outside the gene matches. The CDR3 extends over 13 amino acids. Germline assignment: CDR1 SGHRS and CDR2 YFSETQ. The CDR3, as DNA: TGCGCCAGCAGCTTGGCCGGGACAGTTGAAGCTTTCTTT. Translation gives CASSLAGTVEAFF.

This clonotype occurred a few times. This sequence joins TRBV20-1 and TRBJ2-7; D remains unclear. V lost 6 bases, J lost 3 bases, and 18 bases lay in between. From germline, CDR1 is DFQATT and CDR2 SNEGSKA (reference sequence). The CDR3 consists of 14 residues. CDR3 coding DNA: TGCAGTGCCCGACCTCGTGCGGATGGCTACGAGCAGTACTTC. It translates to CSARPRADGYEQYF.

This chain joins TRBV7-9 and TRBJ2-1; D is unclear. CDR1 is SEHNR, CDR2 FQNEAQ, per germline (reference sequence). V dropped 2 bases and J dropped 5 bases, with 7 bases sitting between them. This CDR3 region has 13 residues. The CDR3 reads CASSLQQNNEQFF. As DNA, the CDR3 is TGTGCCAGCAGCTTACAACAGAACAATGAGCAGTTCTTC.

This clonotype has only a few counts. The CDR3 spells CASSSHGFLSDEQFF. CDR3 nucleotide sequence: TGTGCCAGCAGCTCCCATGGGTTCTTAAGCGATGAGCAGTTCTTC. The chain employs TRBV6-2 or TRBV6-3 and TRBJ2-1, with D unclear. The CDR3 runs to 15 residues. The ends were cut back, 6 bases at V and 8 bases at J, with 20 bases in the middle. Germline-derived CDR1 and CDR2 are MNHEY and SVGEGT.

The chain uses TRBV9 and TRBJ2-2; D call uncertain. Germline V gene sequence: CDR1 SGDLS, CDR2 YYNGEE. The CDR3 totals 13 residues. V was pared by 0 bases and J by 7 bases, with 7 bases between. CDR3 sequence: CASSVEVHGELFF. In DNA form, the CDR3 reads TGTGCCAGCAGCGTAGAGGTCCACGGGGAGCTGTTTTTT.

The chain carries TRBV24-1 and TRBJ2-2; 7 bases line up with TRBD1. V was pared by 4 bases and J by 5 bases, with 6 bases of the junction left unmatched. This CDR3 region has 15 residues. Germline CDR1 and CDR2: KGHDR and SFDVKD. CDR3 coding DNA: TGTGCCACCAGTGAAGCAGGGGGATTTACCGGGGAGCTGTTTTTT. Translating it yields CATSEAGGFTGELFF.

The gene calls are TRBV2 and TRBJ1-1, with 8 positions matching TRBD1. Losses at the gene ends were 6 bases for V and 4 bases for J; bases not matched to a gene: 4. The CDR3 is made up of 13 amino acids. Germline values: CDR1 SNHLY, CDR2 FYNNEI. CDR3: CASRGTGGTEAFF. Written as DNA, the CDR3 is TGTGCCAGCAGGGGGACAGGAGGCACTGAAGCTTTCTTT.

The J gene is TRBJ1-1, the V gene TRBV20-1; maybe TRBD1 (5 bases). V was shortened by 1 base and J by 7 bases, with 10 bases between the two germline ends. The CDR3 is 12 amino acids. The V gene's germline CDR1 is DFQATT and CDR2 SNEGSKA (reference sequence). Here the CDR3 reads CSARGGNVEAFF. The DNA of the CDR3 is TGCAGTGCTAGAGGGGGGAATGTTGAAGCTTTCTTT.

The rearrangement joins TRBV7-2 to TRBJ2-7, with D possibly matching TRBD2 (6 bases). The CDR3 extends over 15 amino acids. The germline V gene has CDR1 SGHTA and CDR2 FQGNSA. Deletions cut 3 bases from V and 1 base from J, with 13 bases between. DNA of the CDR3: TGTGCCAGCAGCTTGGACTATAGCCTATCCTACGAGCAGTACTTC. Amino acids: CASSLDYSLSYEQYF. Drawing the rest from reference TRBV7-2 and TRBJ2-7, the complete variable domain is GAGVSQSPSNKVTEKGKDVELRCDPISGHTALYWYRQSLGQGLEFLIYFQGNSAPDKSGLPSDRFSAERTGGSVSTLTIQRTQQEDSAVYLCASSLDYSLSYEQYFGPGTRLTVT.

This clonotype was counted a few times. J is TRBJ1-1 and V is TRBV6-6, with D uncertain. This CDR3 has 15 amino acids. In germline, CDR1 is MNHNY, CDR2 SVGAGI (reference sequence). Trimming stripped 2 bases from V and 2 bases from J, with 12 bases between. The CDR3 region is CASSYGRLPNTEAFF. CDR3 nucleotide sequence: TGTGCCAGCAGTTACGGGCGACTGCCTAACACTGAAGCTTTCTTT.

This clonotype was found a few times. The chain links TRBV11-2 to TRBJ2-7; TRBD1 is a possible D gene (5 bases). Trimming took off 1 base at V and 3 bases at J, with 19 bases between the two ends. The CDR3 length is 17 residues. Germline loops: CDR1 SGHAT, CDR2 FQNNGV. The CDR3 nucleotides are TGTGCCAGCAGCTTAGTCGAGACAGCTAAGCCTTTCTACGAGCAGTACTTC. Amino acid sequence: CASSLVETAKPFYEQYF.

The rearrangement joins TRBV13 to TRBJ2-5, with D unclear. Germline assignment: CDR1 PRHDT and CDR2 FYEKMQ (reference sequence). Trimming pared 5 bases from V and 0 bases from J, leaving 10 bases between. The CDR3 has 14 residues. The CDR3 DNA follows: TGTGCCAGCAGCCCTAGGTGGTACCAAGAGACCCAGTACTTC. Translating gives CASSPRWYQETQYF.

The rearrangement joins TRBV27 to TRBJ1-1; D unresolved. The CDR3 sequence is 14 residues long. Trimming removed 6 bases at V and 3 bases at J, with 14 bases between. Germline CDR1 is MNHEY and CDR2 is SMNVEV (reference sequence). The CDR3 protein is CASSPIDGDTEAFF. The DNA for the CDR3 is TGTGCCAGCAGCCCCATCGACGGAGACACTGAAGCTTTCTTT.

The chain is built from TRBV18 and TRBJ1-2; D call uncertain. The CDR3 loop spans 12 amino acids. V was pared by 5 bases and J by 7 bases, with 11 bases between. Germline loops: CDR1 KGHSH, CDR2 LQKENI. CDR3 amino acids: CASSRPTFGYTF. The CDR3 DNA is TGTGCCAGCTCAAGGCCCACATTTGGCTACACCTTC. The complete variable domain, with remaining parts taken from reference TRBV18 and TRBJ1-2, reads NAGVMQNPRHLVRRRGQEARLRCSPMKGHSHVYWYRQLPEEGLKFMVYLQKENIIDESGMPKERFSAEFPKEGPSILRIQQVVRGDSAAYFCASSRPTFGYTFGSGTRLTVV.

This clonotype appeared a few times. The chain links TRBV7-2 to TRBJ2-1, with D tentatively TRBD1 (6 bases). This CDR3 spans 12 amino acids. Trimming stripped 5 bases from V and 16 bases from J, with 18 bases between. CDR1 is SGHTA and CDR2 is FQGNSA in the germline V gene. CDR3 nucleotides: TGTGCCAGCAGCCCCTATGGTCCAGGGGAATTCTTC. It encodes CASSPYGPGEFF.

This clonotype appeared a few times. The V call is TRBV30, the J call TRBJ2-1, with 10 bases aligning to TRBD1. From germline, CDR1 is GTSNPN and CDR2 SVGIG (reference sequence). The CDR3 spans 14 residues. V lost 0 bases, J lost 10 bases, and 6 bases stayed unmatched. CDR3 amino acids: CAWSVGGQGREQFF. CDR3 sequence (DNA): TGTGCCTGGAGTGTGGGGGGACAGGGGAGGGAGCAGTTCTTC.

The chain carries TRBV30 and TRBJ1-6, with D possibly being TRBD1 (5 bases). V was pared by 0 bases and J by 0 bases, with 15 bases between. The CDR3 sequence is 18 residues long. Germline V gene data show CDR1 as GTSNPN and CDR2 as SVGIG (reference sequence). In DNA, the CDR3 is TGTGCCTGGAGTGTACGGGGGTCCCAGAGCTCCTATAATTCACCCCTCCACTTT. It translates to CAWSVRGSQSSYNSPLHF. Combining the CDR3 with reference TRBV30 and TRBJ1-6 gives the whole variable domain SQTIHQWPATLVQPVGSPLSLECTVEGTSNPNLYWYRQAAGRGLQLLFYSVGIGQISSEVPQNLSASRPQDRQFILSSKKLLLSDSGFYLCAWSVRGSQSSYNSPLHFGNGTRLTVT.

The chain couples TRBV14 to TRBJ2-5; the match to TRBD2 covers 12 bases. Germline-derived CDR1 and CDR2 are SGHDN and FVKESK. Losses at the gene ends were 4 bases for V and 4 bases for J; bases not matched to a gene: 7. The CDR3 runs 16 residues. CDR3 sequence: CASSRNQLAGGETQYF. As DNA, the CDR3 is TGTGCCAGCAGCCGGAATCAACTAGCGGGGGGAGAGACCCAGTACTTC.

The gene calls are TRBV7-2 and TRBJ2-7; TRBD1 might be the D (5 bases). Trimming cost V 3 bases and J 3 bases, with 15 bases left between them. CDR3 length: 15 residues. In germline, CDR1 is SGHTA, CDR2 FQGNSA. The CDR3 region has the DNA TGTGCCAGCAGCTTGTCCCGGGCAGGGTTCTACGAGCAGTACTTC. This gives the protein CASSLSRAGFYEQYF.

This chain joins TRBV4-3 and TRBJ2-7; 11 bases agree with TRBD2. V shed 4 bases and J 2 bases; nucleotides not matched to a gene: 7. CDR3 length: 16 residues. Germline V gene sequence: CDR1 LGHNA, CDR2 YSLEER. In DNA, the CDR3 is TGCGCCAGCAGCCCGGATACTAGCGGGAGAACCTACGAGCAGTACTTC. Its translation is CASSPDTSGRTYEQYF.

This clonotype was seen only a few times. This chain links TRBV12-3 or TRBV12-4 with TRBJ1-5; D is undetermined. V was cut by 2 bases and J by 6 bases, with 5 bases left in between. This CDR3 is built from 12 residues. In nucleotides, the CDR3 is TGTGCCAGCAGTTTAATCCCTCAGCCCCAGCATTTT. Amino acids: CASSLIPQPQHF.

This clonotype has more than one count but fewer than ten. This chain uses TRBV19 with TRBJ2-7; D possibly corresponds to TRBD1 (6 bases). Trimming took off 5 bases at V and 4 bases at J, with 12 bases between the two ends. The CDR3 spans 13 residues. Per the germline V gene, CDR1 is LNHDA and CDR2 is SQIVND (reference sequence). For the CDR3, the DNA is TGTGCCAGTAGTTCAAGCGACAGGTACGAGCAGTACTTC. It is translated as CASSSSDRYEQYF.

The V call is TRBV12-3 or TRBV12-4, the J call TRBJ2-3, with 8 bases that match TRBD2. The CDR3 contains 14 residues. V was clipped by 7 bases and J by 1 base; unmatched bases: 4. The CDR3 loop reads CASNPGGRTDTQYF. CDR3 sequence (DNA): TGTGCCAGCAACCCGGGGGGGCGCACAGATACGCAGTATTTT.

This clonotype was observed a handful of times. V usage is TRBV20-1 and J usage is TRBJ2-3; D remains unclear. CDR3 length equals 10 residues. Between the trimmed V and J ends, which lost 6 bases and 3 bases, there was a span of 4 bases. Germline V lookup: CDR1 DFQATT, CDR2 SNEGSKA (reference sequence). Here the CDR3 reads CSAGTDTQYF. CDR3 DNA sequence: TGCAGTGCCGGGACAGATACGCAGTATTTT.